This T cell receptor beta chain emerged from a study of blood T cell repertoires in COVID-19 (dated by TCRdb to between 2020 and 2021). Background for the entire study: Samples covering the acute and convalescent phases of COVID-19 were provided by collaborators in the United States, Italy and Spain. The material from the prospective study consisted of cDNA or gDNA derived from T cells, B-cell-depleted T cells, or PBMCs. The dataset comprised deeply sampled blood TCRbeta repertoires from subjects exposed to, actively infected with, or recovered from COVID-19. A freely available public database, intended as a resource for researchers studying the immune response to SARS-CoV-2, is where the repertoires were released. Samples came from the ongoing ImmuneRACE study (first 160 participants) plus 1,254 subjects from 6 global collaborators. A de-identified subject ID, COVID-19 status, age in years and sex were almost always included in the sample metadata. Where available, HLA class I and class II types were taken from metadata supplied by the sample provider and were not determined by assay-based typing.

The paper as a whole reports these results and caveats: The quantity of clinical and demographic metadata differed by source and by participant and was supplied without curation.

The CDR1 and CDR2 encoded by the germline V gene are MDHEN and SYDVKM. V sheds 6 bases and J sheds 0 bases, leaving 13 bases between their ends. Spanning cysteine to phenylalanine, the CDR3 consists of 15 amino acids. CDR3 DNA is the only sequence kept; it has 45 bases, read in frame from the first base. In regard to this clone: What antigen it recognizes has not been identified. Per-base qualities were not stored, and no clone one base away is much larger.

TCRbeta CDR3 regions were amplified from genomic DNA using the immunoSEQ Assay, a bias-controlled multiplex PCR. The original methods were these. Nucleated cell counts per sample were estimated from amplification of reference gene primers within the assay. To quantify the absolute abundance of each unique TCRbeta CDR3 rearrangement, sequence reads were collapsed and filtered. For each sample, productive Simpson clonality was calculated by taking the square root of Simpson's diversity index across productive rearrangements. Held by TCRdb, this immuneACCESS table contains in-frame sequences only and omits some clones. Under half of the omission traces to an unresolved V gene where checked; the cause of the rest is unknown. The V and J calls and the clone size are those of that table, but D and trimming were determined from the DNA. This sample lists 120,000 or so clones; around nine tenths were detected once. Of the sample, 1.5% is held by the ten largest clones.

Collaborating institutions collected whole blood in K2EDTA tubes following their own protocols. Collaborator samples were shipped for TCRbeta analysis as frozen whole blood, isolated PBMCs, or DNA extracted from either sample type. This sequence originates from a human donor in a cohort sampled during active COVID-19. The sample consisted of peripheral blood. Rearrangement joined TRBV28 to TRBJ2-3; matching of 6 bases hints at TRBD1 as the D gene. The DNA is TGTGCCAGCAGCTTCGACAGGTCTAGCACAGATACGCAGTATTTT. It translates to CASSFDRSSTDTQYF.